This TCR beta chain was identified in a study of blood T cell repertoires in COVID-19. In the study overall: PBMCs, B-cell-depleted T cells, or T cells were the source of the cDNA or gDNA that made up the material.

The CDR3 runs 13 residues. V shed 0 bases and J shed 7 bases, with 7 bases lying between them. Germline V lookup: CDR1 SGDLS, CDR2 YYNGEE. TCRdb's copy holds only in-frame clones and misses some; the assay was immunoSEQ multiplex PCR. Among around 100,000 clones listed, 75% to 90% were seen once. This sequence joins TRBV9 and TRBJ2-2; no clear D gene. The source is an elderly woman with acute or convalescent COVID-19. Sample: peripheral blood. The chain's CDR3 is CASSVGALGELFF. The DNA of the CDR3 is TGTGCCAGCAGCGTAGGGGCGCTCGGGGAGCTGTTTTTT.